One and the same sample provided the 14 T cell receptor beta chains below, sequenced in a study of glioma-infiltrating T cells. TCR alpha and beta CDR3 regions were amplified from RNA using iRepertoire nested multiplex PCR. TCRdb ran MiXCR on the multiplex PCR reads and lists one entry per CDR3 protein. Of a few hundred thousand distinct CDR3 sequences listed, around 45% are singletons. Sequencing was carried out using glioma tissue, nonneoplastic brain tissue, or PBMCs (not recorded which). The receptor source for this set is a human donor with low-grade glioma or glioblastoma, undergoing nonglioma brain surgery, or in good health (not recorded which).

Remarks on this clonotype: Possible read error: a much larger clone is one base away. This chain links TRBV6-1 with TRBJ2-2; 7 bases fit TRBD2. Germline loops: CDR1 MNHNS, CDR2 SASEGT. The CDR3 length is 15 residues. CDR3 in amino acids: CASSEAWPIGGGLFF. The CDR3 DNA sequence: TGTGCCAGCAGTGAAGCCTGGCCAATAGGCGGGGGGCTGTTTTTT.

This clonotype appeared many times. The chain combines TRBV28 with TRBJ1-5; 8 nucleotides line up with TRBD1. V trimming: 7 bases; J trimming: 7 bases; junction bases outside the gene matches: 3. This CDR3 is built from 12 residues. Germline CDR1 reads MDHEN; CDR2 reads SYDVKM. Written as DNA, the CDR3 is TGTGCCAGCACCGACAGGGGACAGCCCCAGCATTTT. Encoded protein: CASTDRGQPQHF.

This clonotype turned up a few times. The V gene is TRBV7-2, the J gene TRBJ2-1; perhaps TRBD1 as D (6 bases). Trimming removed 2 bases from V and 5 bases from J, with 13 bases in between. The CDR3 is 15 amino acids. Germline V gives CDR1 SGHTA, CDR2 FQGNSA. CDR3: CASSLSRGLNNEQFF. DNA of the CDR3: TGTGCCAGCAGCTTATCGAGGGGGTTGAACAATGAGCAGTTCTTC.

This clonotype appeared a few times. The gene calls are TRBV20-1 and TRBJ2-1; 7 positions agree with TRBD2. The V segment lost 4 bases and the J segment 5 bases; nucleotides outside the gene matches: 8. In germline, CDR1 is DFQATT, CDR2 SNEGSKA (reference sequence). The CDR3 contains 14 residues. The CDR3 coding sequence is TGCAGTGCTATAAGCAGCGGGACTGACAATGAGCAGTTCTTC. Encoded protein: CSAISSGTDNEQFF.

Comments on this clonotype: Germline is not matched at one junction end, which may reflect a read error. This chain connects TRBV2 to TRBJ2-3; 12 nucleotides match TRBD1. Germline CDR1 is SNHLY and CDR2 is FYNNEI. The CDR3 is 15 amino acids. As DNA, the CDR3 is TGTGCCAGCAGTGGGGGACAGGGGGCCCCAGATGCGCAGTATTTT. Its protein is CASSGGQGAPDAQYF.

In this sample, this clonotype turned up many times. CDR3 sequence (DNA): TGTGCCAGCAGTTTTTCGTCTTTGCCCTACAATGAGCAGTTCTTC. It encodes CASSFSSLPYNEQFF. This chain uses TRBV27 with TRBJ2-1, with D uncertain. The CDR3 has 15 amino acids. V lost 3 bases and J 2 bases, leaving 11 bases between the germline ends. The germline V gene encodes CDR1 MNHEY and CDR2 SMNVEV (reference sequence).

This clonotype appeared many times. This chain joins TRBV7-6 and TRBJ2-3, with 8 bases lining up with TRBD2. V lost 4 bases, J lost 1 base, and 4 bases stayed unmatched. The CDR3 is 15 amino acids. From germline, CDR1 is SGHVS and CDR2 FNYEAQ. CDR3: CASSSTAGGTDTQYF. CDR3 nucleotide sequence: TGTGCCAGCAGCTCCACAGCGGGGGGCACAGATACGCAGTATTTT.

This clonotype was observed a few times. The genes are TRBV28 and TRBJ2-2; D not certain. CDR3 size: 14 residues. Trimming removed 0 bases from V and 3 bases from J, with 5 bases in between. Germline V gene data show CDR1 as MDHEN and CDR2 as SYDVKM. CDR3 nucleotide sequence: TGTGCCAGCAGTTTATGGGCACACACCGGGGAGCTGTTTTTT. This translates into CASSLWAHTGELFF. The whole variable domain, remainder taken from reference TRBV28 and TRBJ2-2, is DVKVTQSSRYLVKRTGEKVFLECVQDMDHENMFWYRQDPGLGLRLIYFSYDVKMKEKGDIPEGYSVSREKKERFSLILESASTNQTSMYLCASSLWAHTGELFFGEGSRLTVL.

The rearrangement joins TRBV4-1 to TRBJ2-1; TRBD2 aligns across 7 bases. V dropped 2 bases and J dropped 7; count of bases not matched to a gene: 8. CDR1 is MGHRA and CDR2 is YSYEKL in the germline V gene. The CDR3 spans 15 residues. CDR3 sequence reads: CASSQSLGGPNEQFF. The CDR3 coding sequence is TGCGCCAGCAGCCAATCCCTGGGAGGGCCTAATGAGCAGTTCTTC.

This clonotype was counted ten times or more. This sequence joins TRBV27 and TRBJ1-6; possibly TRBD1 for D (5 bases). In germline, CDR1 is MNHEY, CDR2 SMNVEV (reference sequence). The CDR3 contains 17 residues. The ends were cut back, 2 bases at V and 4 bases at J, with 15 bases in the middle. CDR3 coding DNA: TGTGCCAGCAGTTTAAAGGGGAGGGGAGGGTATAATTCACCCCTCCACTTT. Its protein is CASSLKGRGGYNSPLHF.

The rearrangement links TRBV12-3 or TRBV12-4 to TRBJ2-1, with D tentatively TRBD2 (5 bases). V lost 2 bases, J lost 9 bases, and 14 bases lay in between. The CDR3 is made up of 14 amino acids. The DNA of the CDR3 is TGTGCCAGCAGTTTAAATGGGCTAGCCGGTGAGCAGTTCTTC. Protein: CASSLNGLAGEQFF.

The table lists this clonotype with many counts. The chain employs TRBV28 and TRBJ2-7; TRBD2 agrees at 7 bases. This CDR3 has 14 residues. The germline CDR1 and CDR2 sequences are MDHEN and SYDVKM. V lost 6 bases, J lost 0 bases, and 5 bases stayed unmatched. CDR3 residues: CASRTSGASYEQYF. The CDR3 nucleotides are TGTGCCAGCAGGACCAGCGGGGCCTCCTACGAGCAGTACTTC. Based on the CDR3 plus reference TRBV28 and TRBJ2-7, the full variable domain is DVKVTQSSRYLVKRTGEKVFLECVQDMDHENMFWYRQDPGLGLRLIYFSYDVKMKEKGDIPEGYSVSREKKERFSLILESASTNQTSMYLCASRTSGASYEQYFGPGTRLTVT.

The rearrangement links TRBV19 to TRBJ1-5, with D tentatively TRBD1 (6 bases). This CDR3 is built from 15 residues. V lost 4 bases and J 1 base, leaving 11 bases between the germline ends. Germline V CDR1 and CDR2: LNHDA, SQIVND (reference sequence). The CDR3 bases are TGTGCCAGTAGTACGAGGGGGGACAGCAATCAGCCCCAGCATTTT. Translating gives CASSTRGDSNQPQHF.

This clonotype was seen many times. The V gene is TRBV6-2 or TRBV6-3, the J gene TRBJ2-7; D gene uncertain. Germline loops: CDR1 MNHEY, CDR2 SVGEGT. V gave up 5 bases and J gave up 2 bases, with 16 bases separating them. The CDR3 totals 15 residues. The CDR3 DNA reads TGTGCCAGCAGTCCATACATGGGCGGCCCCTACGAGCAGTACTTC. Residues: CASSPYMGGPYEQYF.